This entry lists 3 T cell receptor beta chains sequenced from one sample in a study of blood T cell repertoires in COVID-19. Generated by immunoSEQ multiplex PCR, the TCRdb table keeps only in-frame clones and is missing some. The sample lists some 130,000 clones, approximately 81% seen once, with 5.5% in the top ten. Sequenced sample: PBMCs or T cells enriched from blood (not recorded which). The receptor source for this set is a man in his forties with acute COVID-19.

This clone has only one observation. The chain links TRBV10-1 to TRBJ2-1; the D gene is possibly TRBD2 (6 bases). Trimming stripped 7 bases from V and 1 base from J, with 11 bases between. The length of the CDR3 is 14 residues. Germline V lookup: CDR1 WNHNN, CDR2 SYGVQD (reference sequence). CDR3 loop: CASTPGGSYNEQFF. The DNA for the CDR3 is TGCGCCAGCACCCCCGGGGGTTCCTACAATGAGCAGTTCTTC.

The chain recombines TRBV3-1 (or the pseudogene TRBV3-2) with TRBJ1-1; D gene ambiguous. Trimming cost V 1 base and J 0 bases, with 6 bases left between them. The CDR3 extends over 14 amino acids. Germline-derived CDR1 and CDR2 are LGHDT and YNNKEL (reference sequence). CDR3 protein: CASSQGALNTEAFF. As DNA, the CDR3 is TGTGCCAGCAGCCAAGGGGCCTTGAACACTGAAGCTTTCTTT.

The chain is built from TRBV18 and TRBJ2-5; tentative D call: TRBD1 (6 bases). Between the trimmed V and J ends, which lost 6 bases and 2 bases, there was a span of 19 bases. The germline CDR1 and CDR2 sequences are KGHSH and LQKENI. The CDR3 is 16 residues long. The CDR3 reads CASSPRRTDLQETQYF. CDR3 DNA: TGTGCCAGCTCGCCAAGGCGGACAGATTTACAAGAGACCCAGTACTTC.